This TCR beta chain came from a study of CD8 T cells in ankylosing spondylitis. Broader study findings: Relatively scarce in peripheral blood, disease-linked clones were CD8+.

Note on this clonotype: The antigen is unknown.

5'-RACE, quantitative and with molecular barcodes, yielded the TCR beta libraries. TCRdb called the 5' RACE reads again in MiXCR, with one record for every CDR3 protein. The sample records roughly 140,000 distinct CDR3 sequences, around two fifths being singletons. This receptor was identified in a male donor with ankylosing spondylitis. Sequenced sample: synovial fluid, either unsorted or a sorted T cell fraction (not recorded which).

The CDR3 protein is CSVERRGTEAFF. The CDR3 nucleotides are TGCAGCGTTGAAAGAAGGGGCACTGAAGCTTTCTTT. The chain combines TRBV29-1 with TRBJ1-1, with D tentatively TRBD1 (5 bases). V lost 2 bases and J lost 4, with 8 bases in between. From germline, CDR1 is SQVTM and CDR2 ANQGSEA. This CDR3 has 12 amino acids.